The 22 T cell receptor beta chains given below trace back to one sample, sequenced in a study of response to subunit inactivated influenza vaccine. TCRdb recomputed calls from the RT-PCR reads with MiXCR, one row per CDR3 protein. The table lists about 240,000 distinct CDR3 sequences, 12% of them singletons, with approximately 7.8% in the top ten. Sequencing used non-naive T cells sorted from PBMCs, obtained roughly 2 weeks before vaccination. These TCRs come from a man aged 45-60 years who received an inactivated influenza vaccine.

The V gene is TRBV7-9, the J gene TRBJ2-5; 9 bases match TRBD2. Germline V lookup: CDR1 SEHNR, CDR2 FQNEAQ (reference sequence). J lost 3 bases, V lost 4 bases, and 9 bases had no gene match. The CDR3 covers 16 residues. CDR3 sequence reads: CASSYTPSSGKETQYF. The CDR3 DNA sequence: TGTGCCAGCAGCTACACTCCTTCTAGCGGGAAAGAGACCCAGTACTTC.

This clonotype was counted many times. The gene calls are TRBV6-1 and TRBJ1-5, with 7 bases aligning to TRBD1. Germline trimming cut 6 bases from V and 6 bases from J; bases unmatched to any gene: 8. The CDR3 runs 14 residues. CDR1 MNHNS and CDR2 SASEGT come from the germline V gene. The CDR3 loop is CASSTDRASQPQHF. The CDR3 DNA is TGTGCCAGCAGCACCGACAGGGCTAGTCAGCCCCAGCATTTT.

In regard to this clonotype: The junction departs from germline at one end; a sequencing error may be responsible. This chain links TRBV15 with TRBJ1-4; maybe TRBD1 (6 bases). CDR3 size: 14 residues. Germline CDR1 reads LNHNV; CDR2 reads YYDKDF (reference sequence). The CDR3 is CPTDTGAGDEKLFF. The DNA for the CDR3 is TGTCCCACCGACACCGGGGCAGGGGATGAAAAACTGTTTTTT.

This clonotype occurred a few times. V gene TRBV14 combines with J gene TRBJ2-5; the D is unclear. V shed 0 bases and J shed 5 bases, with 4 bases lying between them. From germline, CDR1 is SGHDN and CDR2 FVKESK. CDR3 length: 12 residues. CDR3 loop: CASSQDWETQYF. DNA for the CDR3: TGTGCCAGCAGCCAAGATTGGGAGACCCAGTACTTC. Looking up the rest from reference TRBV14 and TRBJ2-5 gives the full variable domain: EAGVTQFPSHSVIEKGQTVTLRCDPISGHDNLYWYRRVMGKEIKFLLHFVKESKQDESGMPNNRFLAERTGGTYSTLKVQPAELEDSGVYFCASSQDWETQYFGPGTRLLVL.

This clonotype was counted between two and nine times. This sequence joins TRBV12-3 or TRBV12-4 and TRBJ2-5; no firm D call. The CDR3 runs to 14 residues. V shed 1 base and J shed 2 bases, with 8 bases lying between them. The CDR3 DNA reads TGTGCCAGCAGTTTAGTTTCCAGGCAAGAGACCCAGTACTTC. It yields the protein CASSLVSRQETQYF.

This clonotype was seen many times. The chain carries TRBV27 and TRBJ2-2, with TRBD2 as a possible D gene (6 bases). The V end lost 5 bases, the J end lost 0 bases, and 10 bases lay between the germline ends. Germline-derived CDR1 and CDR2 are MNHEY and SMNVEV (reference sequence). This CDR3 has 15 residues. Written as DNA, the CDR3 is TGTGCCAGCAGTAGGGACTCAGCGAACACCGGGGAGCTGTTTTTT. Translated: CASSRDSANTGELFF.

The chain employs TRBV28 and TRBJ1-2; D unresolved. The CDR3 loop spans 14 amino acids. CDR1 and CDR2 from the germline V gene are MDHEN and SYDVKM. V was shortened by 5 bases and J by 4 bases, with 14 bases between the two germline ends. DNA of the CDR3: TGTGCCAGCAGTCCACTCGACAACGGCTATGGCTACACCTTC. It codes for CASSPLDNGYGYTF.

This clonotype was seen ten or more times. V is TRBV7-9 and J is TRBJ2-1; 7 bases fit TRBD2. There are 17 residues in the CDR3. The trim removed 0 bases at V and 4 bases at J, leaving 9 bases unmatched. Germline lookup yields CDR1 SEHNR and CDR2 FQNEAQ (reference sequence). The CDR3 nucleotides read TGTGCCAGCAGCTTAGCGGGAGGGTCCCTGGGTTACAATGAGCAGTTCTTC. Protein: CASSLAGGSLGYNEQFF.

The V gene is TRBV4-2, the J gene TRBJ1-2; TRBD1 is a possible D gene (5 bases). This CDR3 region has 18 residues. Trimming removed 1 base from V and 4 bases from J, with 22 bases in between. Germline CDR1 and CDR2: LGHNA and YNFKEQ. CDR3 protein: CASSQGGARGMYPYGYTF. For the CDR3, the DNA is TGTGCCAGCAGCCAAGGCGGGGCCCGGGGAATGTACCCCTATGGCTACACCTTC.

This clonotype appeared many times. CDR3 coding DNA: TGTGCCATCACCCCGGGCTCTAATTCACCCCTCCACTTT. Amino acids: CAITPGSNSPLHF. The chain links TRBV10-3 to TRBJ1-6; D unclear. Trimming removed 7 bases from V and 6 bases from J, with 10 bases in between. The CDR3 extends over 13 amino acids. Germline-derived CDR1 and CDR2 are ENHRY and SYGVKD.

This clonotype appeared many times. The chain employs TRBV12-3 or TRBV12-4 and TRBJ1-2, with 8 bases that match TRBD1. V shed 3 bases and J 4 bases; nucleotides not matched to a gene: 7. This CDR3 comprises 15 residues. The CDR3 here is CASSLDRAQIYGYTF. The CDR3 DNA is TGTGCCAGCAGTTTGGACAGGGCTCAAATCTATGGCTACACCTTC.

This clonotype was picked up many times. The chain employs TRBV20-1 and TRBJ2-7; 9 positions match TRBD1. Germline V CDR1 and CDR2: DFQATT, SNEGSKA (reference sequence). Losses at the gene ends were 3 bases for V and 5 bases for J; bases not matched to a gene: 11. The CDR3 loop spans 15 amino acids. CDR3: CSARGSGQGIDEQYF. The CDR3 nucleotides read TGCAGTGCTAGGGGCTCCGGACAGGGGATTGACGAGCAGTACTTC.

This clonotype was picked up a small number of times. The chain employs TRBV20-1 and TRBJ1-5, with D uncertain. CDR3 length: 13 amino acids. V was shortened by 4 bases and J by 1 base, with 8 bases between the two germline ends. Per germline, CDR1 DFQATT and CDR2 SNEGSKA (reference sequence). The CDR3 sequence is CSAIITSNQPQHF. In nucleotides, the CDR3 is TGCAGTGCTATCATCACCAGCAATCAGCCCCAGCATTTT.

V is TRBV7-7 and J is TRBJ2-1; 7 bases are a match to TRBD1. The CDR3 sequence is 15 residues long. V shed 1 base and J 6 bases; nucleotides not matched to a gene: 6. Per the germline V gene, CDR1 is SSHAT and CDR2 is FNYEAQ (reference sequence). The CDR3 protein is CASSLGQGISNEQFF. CDR3 in DNA: TGTGCCAGCAGCTTAGGACAGGGTATCAGCAATGAGCAGTTCTTC.

This clonotype was picked up many times. The rearrangement links TRBV20-1 to TRBJ1-5; D gene uncertain. V was cut by 0 bases and J by 7 bases, with 19 bases left in between. The CDR3 sequence is 16 residues long. Per germline, CDR1 DFQATT and CDR2 SNEGSKA (reference sequence). The CDR3 nucleotides read TGCAGTGCTAGAGATCCGACGGGATTAAGGGCACAGCCCCAGCATTTT. Translation: CSARDPTGLRAQPQHF.

This clonotype appeared many times. The chain links TRBV4-3 to TRBJ2-3; D possibly corresponds to TRBD2 (7 bases). V lost 4 bases to trimming and J lost 5 bases, with 13 bases between them. The V gene's germline CDR1 is LGHNA and CDR2 YSLEER. The CDR3 has 14 residues. The CDR3 DNA reads TGCGCCAGCAGCCGAGGGGGGGCCGTAGATACGCAGTATTTT. This gives the protein CASSRGGAVDTQYF.

The chain carries TRBV25-1 and TRBJ2-6; D remains ambiguous. CDR1 and CDR2 from the germline V gene are MGHDK and SYGVNS. Trimming cost V 2 bases and J 0 bases, with 8 bases left between them. The length of the CDR3 is 16 residues. CDR3 region: CASSEHGVSGANVLTF. Here the CDR3 DNA reads TGTGCCAGCAGTGAACACGGAGTCTCTGGGGCCAACGTCCTGACTTTC.

There are a few counts of this clonotype. CDR3 region: CATSRVGGRTDTQYF. CDR3 nucleotides: TGTGCCACCAGCAGAGTGGGCGGACGCACAGATACGCAGTATTTT. The chain combines TRBV15 with TRBJ2-3; D gene uncertain. The germline V gene encodes CDR1 LNHNV and CDR2 YYDKDF (reference sequence). V shed 1 base and J shed 1 base, with 9 bases lying between them. The CDR3 consists of 15 residues.

This clonotype was counted between two and nine times. The chain joins TRBV20-1 to TRBJ2-3; D gene uncertain. The germline CDR1 and CDR2 sequences are DFQATT and SNEGSKA (reference sequence). V was cut by 3 bases and J by 4 bases, with 14 bases left in between. CDR3 length: 14 amino acids. This CDR3 reads CSARALVGPDTQYF. As DNA, the CDR3 is TGCAGTGCTAGGGCCCTAGTTGGGCCAGATACGCAGTATTTT.

The table lists this clonotype with a few counts. This chain joins TRBV20-1 and TRBJ2-5; possibly TRBD2 for D (6 bases). The CDR3 is 16 residues long. Germline V gene lookup returns CDR1 DFQATT and CDR2 SNEGSKA (reference sequence). V lost 1 base to trimming and J lost 2 bases, with 17 bases between them. CDR3 DNA sequence: TGCAGTGCTAGAGTCATGAAGGAGGGGTTACAAGAGACCCAGTACTTC. This gives the protein CSARVMKEGLQETQYF.

This clonotype was recorded only once. This chain connects TRBV7-2 to TRBJ2-3, with TRBD2 matching over 8 bases. The length of the CDR3 is 15 residues. V trimming: 7 bases; J trimming: 5 bases; junction bases outside the gene matches: 11. Germline V gene data show CDR1 as SGHTA and CDR2 as FQGNSA. The CDR3 region has the DNA TGTGCCAGCACCAAGGTGGGGCTAGCGGGAGATACGCAGTATTTT. Protein product: CASTKVGLAGDTQYF.

This clonotype was recorded a few times. V gene TRBV28 combines with J gene TRBJ2-2; 8 bases align to TRBD1. Per germline, CDR1 MDHEN and CDR2 SYDVKM. The V segment lost 9 bases and the J segment 0 bases; nucleotides outside the gene matches: 6. The CDR3 runs to 15 residues. Here the CDR3 reads CASRAGGANTGELFF. CDR3 bases: TGTGCCAGTCGGGCAGGGGGCGCGAACACCGGGGAGCTGTTTTTT.